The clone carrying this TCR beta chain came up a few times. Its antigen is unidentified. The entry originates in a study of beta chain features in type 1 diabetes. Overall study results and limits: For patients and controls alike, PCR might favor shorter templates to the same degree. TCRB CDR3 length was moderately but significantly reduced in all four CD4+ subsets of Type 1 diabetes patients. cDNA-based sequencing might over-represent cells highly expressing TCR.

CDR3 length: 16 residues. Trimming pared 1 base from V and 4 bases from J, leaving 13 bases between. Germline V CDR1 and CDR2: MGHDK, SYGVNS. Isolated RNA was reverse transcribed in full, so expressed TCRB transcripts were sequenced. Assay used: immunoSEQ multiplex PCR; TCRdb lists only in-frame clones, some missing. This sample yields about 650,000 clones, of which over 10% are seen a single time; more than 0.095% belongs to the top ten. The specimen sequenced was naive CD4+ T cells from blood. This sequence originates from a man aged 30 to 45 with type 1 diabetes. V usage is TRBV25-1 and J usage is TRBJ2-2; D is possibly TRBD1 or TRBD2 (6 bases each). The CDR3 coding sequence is TGTGCCAGCAGTGAATGGGGGGCAGACTTCACCGGGGAGCTGTTTTTT. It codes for CASSEWGADFTGELFF.